A selection of T cell receptor beta chains follows, all from one sample in a study of blood T cell repertoires in COVID-19. Assay: immunoSEQ multiplex PCR; the TCRdb copy retains only in-frame clones and omits some. The sample includes about 200,000 clones, 84% of them seen just once. The sample was peripheral blood. The receptors here all came from a woman aged 45-60 years with active or convalescent COVID-19. Each CDR3 is given with its conserved first and last residue. The D gene is left open where the match is weak. Clone size, where shown, is once, few, many, or a class for clones that have expanded.

j_call	clone_size	d_call	v_call	cdr3_nt	cdr3_aa
TRBJ1-1	-	-	TRBV14	TGTGCCAGCAGCCAGCGAAACACTGAAGCTTTCTTT	CASSQRNTEAFF
TRBJ1-2	few	-	TRBV9	TGTGCCAGCAGCGTAGAAGCGGAGCCTAACTATGGCTACACCTTC	CASSVEAEPNYGYTF
TRBJ1-5	-	-	TRBV28	TGTGCCTCCACTGGGCAAAGCAATCAGCCCCAGCATTTT	CASTGQSNQPQHF
TRBJ2-5	-	TRBD1	TRBV19	TGTGCCAGTAGCCGACAGGGGTTGGAGACCCAGTACTTC	CASSRQGLETQYF
TRBJ2-3	once	TRBD2	TRBV7-3	TGTGCCAGCAGCTCCCGGGGAGCGGGAGGGTTGGGAGTCAGCACAGATACGCAGTATTTT	CASSSRGAGGLGVSTDTQYF
TRBJ2-3	-	-	TRBV6-4	TGTGCCAGCAGTGATACAGCTAGCACAGATACGCAGTATTTT	CASSDTASTDTQYF
TRBJ2-5	-	-	TRBV27	TGTGCCAGCAGTTTCGACCTCGGGGAGACCCAGTACTTC	CASSFDLGETQYF
TRBJ2-3	-	-	TRBV5-1	TGCGCCAGCAGCTTGGGGGGAGGAGGCACAGATACGCAGTATTTT	CASSLGGGGTDTQYF
TRBJ2-7	-	-	TRBV28	TGTGCCAGCAGTCCAACCTACGAGCAGTACTTC	CASSPTYEQYF
TRBJ2-3	once	TRBD2	TRBV6-5	TGTGCCAGCAGAGGGACTAGCGCTTTAGATACGCAGTATTTT	CASRGTSALDTQYF
TRBJ2-3	-	TRBD2	TRBV5-4	TGTGCCAGCAGCTTGCCCTTCAGCGGGGCAGATACGCAGTATTTT	CASSLPFSGADTQYF